One sample yielded the 19 T cell receptor beta chains listed below, sequenced in a study of neurological immune-mediated disorders. From the 5' RACE reads, TCRdb called clonotypes with MiXCR, one entry per CDR3 protein. The sample records around 40,000 distinct CDR3 sequences, 12% being singletons. Sequenced sample: PBMCs. The receptors were sampled from a female donor in good health.

Many counts were recorded for this clonotype. The chain uses TRBV29-1 and TRBJ1-2, with TRBD1 matching 10 bases. The CDR3 covers 14 residues. CDR1 is SQVTM and CDR2 is ANQGSEA in the germline V gene. Germline trimming cut 1 base from V and 7 bases from J; bases unmatched to any gene: 6. The CDR3 reads CSVEVGQGDGGYTF. CDR3 sequence (DNA): TGCAGCGTTGAAGTCGGACAGGGGGATGGTGGCTACACCTTC.

This clonotype was picked up many times. V and J are TRBV29-1 and TRBJ2-7; 8 bases line up with TRBD1. Germline loops: CDR1 SQVTM, CDR2 ANQGSEA. The CDR3 sequence is 11 residues long. The trim removed 4 bases at V and 6 bases at J, leaving 2 bases unmatched. CDR3 sequence: CSVAGGREQYF. The CDR3 DNA reads as TGCAGCGTTGCAGGGGGCCGCGAGCAGTACTTC.

This clonotype came up many times. The chain links TRBV27 to TRBJ1-1, with D possibly TRBD1 on 6 matching bases. V lost 9 bases to trimming and J lost 3 bases, with 14 bases between them. The CDR3 is 13 residues long. Germline loops: CDR1 MNHEY, CDR2 SMNVEV (reference sequence). CDR3 sequence reads: CASPPGVDTEAFF. The CDR3 DNA reads as TGTGCCAGTCCCCCAGGGGTAGACACTGAAGCTTTCTTT.

This clonotype was detected many times. This chain links TRBV10-3 with TRBJ1-4, with 10 bases aligning to TRBD1. This CDR3 has 15 amino acids. The V gene end was trimmed by 5 bases and the J gene end by 7 bases; junction bases not matched to a gene: 7. Germline V lookup: CDR1 ENHRY, CDR2 SYGVKD. The CDR3 protein is CAISPSGTGAEKLFF. For the CDR3, the DNA is TGTGCCATCAGTCCTTCCGGGACAGGGGCTGAAAAACTGTTTTTT.

Concerning this clonotype: The junction shows a germline mismatch at one end, possibly a read error. The rearrangement joins TRBV20-1 to TRBJ2-3; 7 bases line up with TRBD1. From germline, CDR1 is DFQATT and CDR2 SNEGSKA (reference sequence). The CDR3 sequence is 16 residues long. Here the CDR3 DNA reads TGCAGTGCCAATCAGGGGGTAGCAAGTCATTCATATACTCAGTATTTT. This codes for CSANQGVASHSYTQYF.

Ten or more counts support this clonotype. CDR3 sequence reads: CASSLDPVPRDSNQPQHF. Written as DNA, the CDR3 is TGTGCCAGCAGCTTGGATCCGGTCCCCCGGGATAGCAATCAGCCCCAGCATTTT. The rearrangement joins TRBV5-5 to TRBJ1-5; D is uncertain. Germline CDR1 is SGHKS and CDR2 is YYEKEE (reference sequence). The CDR3 totals 18 residues. V shed 0 bases and J shed 0 bases, with 16 bases lying between them.

This clonotype was seen many times. V gene TRBV20-1 combines with J gene TRBJ2-1; TRBD1 matches 7 bases. Germline trimming cut 4 bases from V and 10 bases from J; bases unmatched to any gene: 10. CDR3 length: 13 residues. The germline V gene has CDR1 DFQATT and CDR2 SNEGSKA (reference sequence). CDR3 loop: CSATRDSPTEQFF. DNA of the CDR3: TGCAGTGCTACCAGGGACAGCCCAACAGAGCAGTTCTTC.

This clonotype was counted many times. The chain uses TRBV30 and TRBJ2-1; 8 bases align to TRBD2. Trimming at V came to 3 bases and at J to 3 bases, leaving 1 base not matched to a gene. This CDR3 spans 13 amino acids. CDR1 and CDR2 (germline): GTSNPN, SVGIG (reference sequence). CDR3: CAWSRGGYNEQFF. CDR3 sequence (DNA): TGTGCCTGGAGCCGGGGGGGCTACAATGAGCAGTTCTTC.

This clonotype was found many times. The chain joins TRBV5-1 to TRBJ2-5; D not resolved. Germline assignment: CDR1 SGHRS and CDR2 YFSETQ. V was cut by 2 bases and J by 1 base, with 9 bases left in between. The CDR3 consists of 14 residues. The CDR3 loop reads CASSFQSTQETQYF. The CDR3 DNA reads as TGCGCCAGCAGCTTTCAGTCCACCCAAGAGACCCAGTACTTC.

This clonotype was counted a few times. A much larger clonotype is one base distant, so this may be a read error. The rearrangement links TRBV27 to TRBJ2-6; tentatively, D is TRBD1 or TRBD2 (5 bases each). The CDR3 runs 16 residues. In germline, CDR1 is MNHEY, CDR2 SMNVEV (reference sequence). The ends were cut back, 5 bases at V and 8 bases at J, with 19 bases in the middle. In DNA, the CDR3 is TGTGCCAGCAGTAGGGGAGAAACACTCGGGTCCAACGTCCTGACTTTC. Encoded protein: CASSRGETLGSNVLTF.

This clonotype was picked up many times. The chain joins TRBV29-1 to TRBJ2-1; D ambiguous. Trimming stripped 3 bases from V and 5 bases from J, with 17 bases between. The CDR3 runs to 15 residues. Germline V gene lookup returns CDR1 SQVTM and CDR2 ANQGSEA. This CDR3 is CSVDGGGSPHNEQFF. The DNA of the CDR3 is TGCAGCGTTGACGGCGGCGGAAGCCCACACAATGAGCAGTTCTTC.

This clonotype was detected ten times or more. V and J are TRBV6-5 and TRBJ2-2, with 14 bases aligning to TRBD2. The CDR3 totals 18 residues. Germline V gene data show CDR1 as MNHEY and CDR2 as SVGAGI. The V segment lost 4 bases and the J segment 2 bases; nucleotides outside the gene matches: 6. CDR3 loop: CASSLTSGGASNTGELFF. DNA for the CDR3: TGTGCCAGCAGTTTGACTAGCGGGGGGGCTAGTAACACCGGGGAGCTGTTTTTT.

This clonotype showed up many times. This chain connects TRBV30 to TRBJ1-5; TRBD1 is a possible D gene (5 bases). The CDR3 is 13 amino acids. Germline CDR1 is GTSNPN and CDR2 is SVGIG (reference sequence). V lost 3 bases, J lost 9 bases, and 15 bases lay in between. The CDR3 spells CAWRGEGPSPQHF. The CDR3 DNA is TGTGCCTGGAGGGGGGAGGGGCCGTCGCCCCAGCATTTT.

This clonotype came up many times. The junction does not match germline at one end; this may be a read error. This chain joins TRBV5-5 and TRBJ2-7; a weak D match, TRBD1 (6 bases). The CDR3 runs to 14 residues. Germline CDR1 and CDR2: SGHKS and YYEKEE (reference sequence). CDR3 sequence reads: CASSLVGGSYEQYF. CDR3 DNA: TGCGCCAGCAGCTTGGTTGGGGGCAGCTACGAGCAGTACTTC.

The table lists this clonotype with many counts. The gene calls are TRBV2 and TRBJ2-2; a possible D gene is TRBD2 (5 bases). Between the trimmed V and J ends, which lost 2 bases and 3 bases, there was a span of 10 bases. Germline-derived CDR1 and CDR2 are SNHLY and FYNNEI. The CDR3 totals 15 residues. The CDR3: CASSEYSGYTGELFF. The CDR3 region has the DNA TGTGCCAGCAGTGAATATTCGGGGTACACCGGGGAGCTGTTTTTT.

This clonotype was seen at least ten times. The genes are TRBV7-2 and TRBJ2-7; 9 positions match TRBD2. V dropped 6 bases and J dropped 4; count of bases not matched to a gene: 10. The CDR3 totals 15 residues. The germline gives CDR1 SGHTA, CDR2 FQGNSA. DNA for the CDR3: TGTGCCAGCAGACGAAATAGCGGGAGTTGGTACGAGCAGTACTTC. Its protein is CASRRNSGSWYEQYF.

The table lists this clonotype with many counts. The J gene is TRBJ1-1, the V gene TRBV11-2; D not resolved. Germline CDR1 SGHAT, CDR2 FQNNGV. The V gene lost 1 base and the J gene lost 8 bases, with 20 bases spanning the gap. The CDR3 runs to 16 residues. CDR3 DNA: TGTGCCAGCAGCTTAGGACGGCTGGTTGGAGGAGTCGAAGCTTTCTTT. This encodes CASSLGRLVGGVEAFF.

This clonotype was counted a few times. This chain connects TRBV5-1 to TRBJ2-1; D possibly matches TRBD1 or TRBD2 (5 bases each). The germline V gene encodes CDR1 SGHRS and CDR2 YFSETQ. V lost 4 bases and J lost 4, with 12 bases in between. CDR3 length: 14 amino acids. CDR3 DNA: TGCGCCAGCAGCGACGGGGCCCCTTACAATGAGCAGTTCTTC. This codes for CASSDGAPYNEQFF.

This clonotype came up many times. The chain carries TRBV5-1 and TRBJ2-5; 9 nucleotides line up with TRBD2. This CDR3 comprises 14 residues. With 3 bases clipped from V and 1 base from J, the junction kept 1 base outside the gene matches. Germline loops: CDR1 SGHRS, CDR2 YFSETQ. CDR3 DNA sequence: TGCGCCAGCAGCTCTAGCGGGGCCCAAGAGACCCAGTACTTC. This translates into CASSSSGAQETQYF.